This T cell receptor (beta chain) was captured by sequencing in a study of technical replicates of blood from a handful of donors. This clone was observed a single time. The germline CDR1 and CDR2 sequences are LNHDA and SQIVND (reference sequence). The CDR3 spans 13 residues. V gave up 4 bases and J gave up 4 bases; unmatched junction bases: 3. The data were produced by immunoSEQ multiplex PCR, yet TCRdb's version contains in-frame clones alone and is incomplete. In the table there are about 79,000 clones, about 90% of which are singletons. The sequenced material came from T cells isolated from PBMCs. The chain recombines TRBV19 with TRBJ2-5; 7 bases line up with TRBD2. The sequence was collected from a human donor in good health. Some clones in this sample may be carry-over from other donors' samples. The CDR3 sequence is CASSSGSTETQYF. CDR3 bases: TGTGCCAGTAGTAGCGGGAGTACAGAGACCCAGTACTTC. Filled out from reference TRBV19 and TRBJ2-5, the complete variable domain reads DGGITQSPKYLFRKEGQNVTLSCEQNLNHDAMYWYRQDPGQGLRLIYYSQIVNDFQKGDIAEGYSVSREKKESFPLTVTSAQKNPTAFYLCASSSGSTETQYFGPGTRLLVL.